This TCR beta chain is from a study of T cell responses to AZD1222 COVID-19 vaccine. Study information: Second-dose schedules of about 4 or about 12 weeks were combined. Whole-study findings and limits: Only a handful of AZD1222 recipients were seropositive at baseline. Possibly, clonal diversity was underestimated; donors were largely white British and included more females.

As for this clone: Its target is unknown.

TCRdb's copy holds only in-frame clones and misses some; the assay was immunoSEQ multiplex PCR. The table records 100,000 or so clones, more than 70% of them present only once. The source material was peripheral blood, sampled on day 0 of AZD1222 vaccination. This TCR was sampled from an adult in good health.

This CDR3 is CASSGSSSGTGELFF. The CDR3 bases are TGCGCCAGCAGTGGCAGTAGCTCTGGCACCGGGGAGCTGTTTTTT. The chain combines TRBV10-2 with TRBJ2-2; no clear D. Trimming stripped 4 bases from V and 4 bases from J, with 13 bases between. The CDR3 loop spans 15 amino acids. Germline loops: CDR1 WSHSY, CDR2 SAAADI.